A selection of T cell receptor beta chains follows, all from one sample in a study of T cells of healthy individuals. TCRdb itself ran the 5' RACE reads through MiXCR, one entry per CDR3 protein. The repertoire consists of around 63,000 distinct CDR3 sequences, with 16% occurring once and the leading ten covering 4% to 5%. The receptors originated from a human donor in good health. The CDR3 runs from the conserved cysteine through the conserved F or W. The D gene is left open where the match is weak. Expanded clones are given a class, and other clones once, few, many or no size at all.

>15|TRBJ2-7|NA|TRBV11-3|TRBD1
TGTGCCAGCAGTGCGGACGGACAGGGGGCATACGAGCAGTACTTC
CASSADGQGAYEQYF
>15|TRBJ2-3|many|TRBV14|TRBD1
TGTGCCAGCAGCCAAAGGGGGCCGAGGACAGATACGCAGTATTTT
CASSQRGPRTDTQYF
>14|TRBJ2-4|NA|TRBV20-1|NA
TGCAGTGTTTTAACAGGGACCGCAAAAAACATTCAGTACTTC
CSVLTGTAKNIQYF
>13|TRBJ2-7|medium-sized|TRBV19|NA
TGTGCCAGTACCCAAGGGGATGTGAACGAGCAGTACTTC
CASTQGDVNEQYF
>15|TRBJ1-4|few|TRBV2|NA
TGTGCCAGCAGTGAAATAAAGAGGGACCTTGAAAAACTGTTTTTT
CASSEIKRDLEKLFF
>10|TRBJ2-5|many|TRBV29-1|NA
TGCAGCGTTGATGGGGAGACCCAGTACTTC
CSVDGETQYF
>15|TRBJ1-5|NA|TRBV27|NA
TGTGCCAGCAGTTTTTTGTCGGCGGGACATCAGCCCCAGCATTTT
CASSFLSAGHQPQHF
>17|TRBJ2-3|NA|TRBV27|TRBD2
TGTGCCAGCAGTTTAGGGGGGGGACTAGCGGGTTCGGATACGCAGTATTTT
CASSLGGGLAGSDTQYF
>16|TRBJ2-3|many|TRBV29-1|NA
TGCAGCGTAGGGAGCTTACGTCAGTCCGACACAGATACGCAGTATTTT
CSVGSLRQSDTDTQYF
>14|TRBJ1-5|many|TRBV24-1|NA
TGTGCCACCAGTCCCGGACAGCTCAATCAGCCCCAGCATTTT
CATSPGQLNQPQHF
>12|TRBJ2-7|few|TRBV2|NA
TGTGCCAGCAGTGAATGGCTTCGGGAGCAGTACTTC
CASSEWLREQYF
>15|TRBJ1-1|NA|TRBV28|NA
TGTGCCAGCAAGTTTTTATCGAGAACTAACACTGAAGCTTTCTTT
CASKFLSRTNTEAFF
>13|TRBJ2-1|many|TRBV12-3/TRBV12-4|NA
TGTGCCAGCAGGAAGGGACTTTACAATGAGCAGTTCTTC
CASRKGLYNEQFF
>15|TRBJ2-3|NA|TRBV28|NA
TGTGCCAGCAGTTTATCCCCTGCGGCGGGAGATACGCAGTATTTT
CASSLSPAAGDTQYF
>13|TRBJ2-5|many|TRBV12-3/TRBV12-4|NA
TGTGCCAGCAGTTTTGCAATTGGGGAGACCCAGTACTTC
CASSFAIGETQYF
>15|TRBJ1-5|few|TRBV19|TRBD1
TGTGCCAGTAGTATAGTGACAGGGAGAAATCAGCCCCAGCATTTT
CASSIVTGRNQPQHF
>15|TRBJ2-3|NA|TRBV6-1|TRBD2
TGTGCCAGCAGTGAAAGGCGGGGGGCCCCAGATACGCAGTATTTT
CASSERRGAPDTQYF
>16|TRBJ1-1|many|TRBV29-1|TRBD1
TGCAGCGTTAAACCGACAGGGGGTTATCGGGGCACTGAAGCTTTCTTT
CSVKPTGGYRGTEAFF
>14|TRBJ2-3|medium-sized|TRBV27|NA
TGTGCCAGCAGTTTGATAGCGGTCACAGATACGCAGTATTTT
CASSLIAVTDTQYF
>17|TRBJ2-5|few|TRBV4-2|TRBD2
TGTGCCAGCAGCCAAGATTTAAGCGGGGAGTTTCAAGAGACCCAGTACTTC
CASSQDLSGEFQETQYF
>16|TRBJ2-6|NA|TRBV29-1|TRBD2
TGCAGCGTTGGTACGGGAGGGGGTTCTGGGGCCAACGTCCTGACTTTC
CSVGTGGGSGANVLTF
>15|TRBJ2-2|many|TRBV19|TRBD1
TGTGCCAGCGCCCAGGTTTGGACAGGGACCGGGGAGCTGTTTTTT
CASAQVWTGTGELFF
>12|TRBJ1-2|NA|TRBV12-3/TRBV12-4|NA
TGTGCCAGCAGCTTGGGGAACACGGGCTACACCTTC
CASSLGNTGYTF
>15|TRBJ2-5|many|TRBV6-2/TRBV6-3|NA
TGTGCCAGCAGTTCGGGACTCAGCGCAAAAGAGACCCAGTACTTC
CASSSGLSAKETQYF
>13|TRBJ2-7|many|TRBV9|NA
TGTGCCAGCAGCGTAGTGGCGGGGAACGAGCAGTACTTC
CASSVVAGNEQYF
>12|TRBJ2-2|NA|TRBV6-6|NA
TGTGCCAGCAGTTACACGACCGGGGAGCTGTTTTTT
CASSYTTGELFF
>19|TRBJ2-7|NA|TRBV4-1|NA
TGCGCCAGCAGCCAAGTTTTATTGTCCAAAAATCAGGGGGGCGACGAGCAGTACTTC
CASSQVLLSKNQGGDEQYF
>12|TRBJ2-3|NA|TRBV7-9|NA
TGTGCCAGCAGCTTCCCGGCAGATACGCAGTATTTT
CASSFPADTQYF
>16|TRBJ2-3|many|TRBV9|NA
TGTGCCAGCAGCGTAGCCGGCCTTGTGAGCACAGATACGCAGTATTTT
CASSVAGLVSTDTQYF
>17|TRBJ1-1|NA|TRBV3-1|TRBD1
TGTGCCAGCAGCCAAGAGGGTCATTCACAGGGGAGAACTGAAGCTTTCTTT
CASSQEGHSQGRTEAFF
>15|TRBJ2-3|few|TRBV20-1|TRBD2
TGCAGTGCTATATCCAGCGGGAGTAGGGTTGGTACGCAGTATTTT
CSAISSGSRVGTQYF
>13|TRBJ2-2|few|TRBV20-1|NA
TGCAGTGCTAGAGGAAGTGAGGCCGGGGAGCTGTTTTTT
CSARGSEAGELFF
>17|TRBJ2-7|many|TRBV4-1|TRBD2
TGCGCCAGCAGCCAGATCGAGACTAGCGGGGGCTCCTACGAGCAGTACTTC
CASSQIETSGGSYEQYF
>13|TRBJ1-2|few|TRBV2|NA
TGTGCCAGCAGTTCGACGGGGGACTATGGCTACACCTTC
CASSSTGDYGYTF
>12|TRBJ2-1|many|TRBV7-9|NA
TGTGCCAGCAGCTTTGGAAGACATGAGCAGTTCTTC
CASSFGRHEQFF